Listed here are 13 T cell receptor beta chains from one sample, sequenced in a study of T cells after somatic rescue of genetic block. Sequencing used immunoSEQ multiplex PCR; TCRdb keeps in-frame clones, though not all of them. Among more than 9,500 clones listed, more than 65% were seen once. Sequencing input: peripheral blood mononuclear cells (PBMCs). Source of these receptors: a boy between 10 and 17 years old.

This clone came up once. The junction shows a germline mismatch at one end, possibly a read error. This sequence joins TRBV5-1 and TRBJ2-7; D unclear. CDR1 and CDR2 from the germline V gene are SGHRS and YFSETQ. The CDR3 loop spans 13 amino acids. The CDR3 loop reads CASSDVIPYEQYF. The CDR3 DNA is TGCGCCAGCAGCGACGTGATCCCCTACGAGCAGTACTTT.

Remarks on this clone: The same CDR3 can be traced to other DNA sequences in this sample. This sequence joins TRBV28 and TRBJ1-2, with 8 positions matching TRBD1. The junction had 0 bases not matched to a gene; V was cut back by 2 bases and J by 4 bases. This CDR3 spans 13 amino acids. Germline lookup yields CDR1 MDHEN and CDR2 SYDVKM. The chain's CDR3 is CASSLTGGYGYTF. CDR3 sequence (DNA): TGTGCCAGCAGTTTAACAGGGGGCTATGGCTACACCTTC.

V usage is TRBV28 and J usage is TRBJ2-3; weak D call: TRBD2 (6 bases). V was trimmed by 4 bases and J by 0 bases, leaving 8 bases between them. Germline loops: CDR1 MDHEN, CDR2 SYDVKM. This CDR3 contains 14 residues. The CDR3 DNA follows: TGTGCCAGCAGTTCGGGACTCAGCACAGATACGCAGTATTTT. Its protein product is CASSSGLSTDTQYF. The variable domain in full, with the rest retrieved from reference TRBV28 and TRBJ2-3, is DVKVTQSSRYLVKRTGEKVFLECVQDMDHENMFWYRQDPGLGLRLIYFSYDVKMKEKGDIPEGYSVSREKKERFSLILESASTNQTSMYLCASSSGLSTDTQYFGPGTRLTVL.

The count of this clone is one. V is TRBV2 and J is TRBJ2-3; D ambiguous. Germline CDR1 is SNHLY and CDR2 is FYNNEI. This CDR3 region has 15 residues. V lost 5 bases to trimming and J lost 0 bases, with 12 bases between them. The CDR3 protein is CASSIQRASTDTQYF. The CDR3 DNA reads as TGTGCCAGCAGTATACAGCGTGCTAGCACAGATACGCAGTATTTT.

The chain is built from TRBV19 and TRBJ1-5; D unresolved. V dropped 2 bases and J dropped 9 bases, with 8 bases sitting between them. The germline gives CDR1 LNHDA, CDR2 SQIVND (reference sequence). The CDR3 is made up of 12 amino acids. The CDR3, as DNA: TGTGCCAGTAGTATACCCAAATTGCCCCAGCATTTT. Its translation is CASSIPKLPQHF.

The rearrangement uses TRBV9 and TRBJ2-1; D remains ambiguous. The CDR3 sequence is 15 residues long. V dropped 3 bases and J dropped 1 base, with 11 bases sitting between them. The germline gives CDR1 SGDLS, CDR2 YYNGEE. Written as DNA, the CDR3 is TGTGCCAGCAGCGCGCCGACACCTTCCTACAATGAGCAGTTCTTC. This translates into CASSAPTPSYNEQFF. Complete variable domain (other parts from reference TRBV9 and TRBJ2-1): DSGVTQTPKHLITATGQRVTLRCSPRSGDLSVYWYQQSLDQGLQFLIQYYNGEERAKGNILERFSAQQFPDLHSELNLSSLELGDSALYFCASSAPTPSYNEQFFGPGTRLTVL.

This chain's CDR3 is CASSQVPGTGTNSPLHF. For the CDR3, the DNA is TGCGCCAGCAGCCAAGTCCCCGGGACAGGGACGAATTCACCCCTCCACTTT. V gene TRBV4-1 combines with J gene TRBJ1-6; the match to TRBD1 covers 9 bases. This CDR3 is built from 17 residues. Germline V CDR1 and CDR2: MGHRA, YSYEKL. Trimming removed 1 base from V and 7 bases from J; junction bases left unmatched: 8.

The genes are TRBV19 and TRBJ1-5; D remains unclear. The V gene lost 1 base and the J gene lost 0 bases, with 13 bases spanning the gap. The CDR3 has 17 amino acids. CDR1 and CDR2 (germline): LNHDA, SQIVND (reference sequence). This CDR3 reads CASSIAAGFHSNQPQHF. In DNA form, the CDR3 reads TGTGCCAGTAGTATAGCCGCGGGTTTTCATAGCAATCAGCCCCAGCATTTT.

CDR3: CASRGYRGTEAFF. The CDR3, as DNA: TGTGCCAGCAGGGGATACAGGGGCACTGAAGCTTTCTTT. This rearrangement joins TRBV2 to TRBJ1-1, with 7 bases aligning to TRBD1. V shed 6 bases and J 4 bases; nucleotides not matched to a gene: 5. CDR3 length: 13 residues. Germline V gene sequence: CDR1 SNHLY, CDR2 FYNNEI.

This clone was observed once. The chain has TRBV6-1 and TRBJ2-1, with TRBD1 matching 9 bases. The V and J ends lost 3 bases and 5 bases, in that order; junction bases with no gene match: 8. This CDR3 comprises 16 residues. Looked up from germline, CDR1 is MNHNS and CDR2 is SASEGT. CDR3 bases: TGTGCCAGCAGTGAGGCCGGGACAGGGCTTGACAATGAGCAGTTCTTC. This gives the protein CASSEAGTGLDNEQFF.

V is TRBV30 and J is TRBJ1-4; D remains unclear. Germline CDR1 is GTSNPN and CDR2 is SVGIG (reference sequence). Trimming left V 2 bases short and J 0 bases short, with 10 bases between. The CDR3 has 15 residues. This CDR3 reads CAWSKGFATNEKLFF. The CDR3 DNA follows: TGTGCCTGGAGTAAAGGGTTTGCAACTAATGAAAAACTGTTTTTT.

The chain carries TRBV7-2 and TRBJ2-1; D ambiguous. This CDR3 is 14 amino acids long. Trimming left V 5 bases short and J 5 bases short, with 13 bases between. Looked up from germline, CDR1 is SGHTA and CDR2 is FQGNSA. CDR3 protein: CASSQQIVNNEQFF. In nucleotides, the CDR3 is TGTGCCAGCAGCCAACAGATCGTCAACAATGAGCAGTTCTTC.

This clone has only one observation. V is TRBV27 and J is TRBJ2-5; no firm D call. The J call may be mistaken, given a closer DNA end match to TRBJ2-7. CDR1 and CDR2 from the germline V gene are MNHEY and SMNVEV (reference sequence). This CDR3 is built from 14 residues. The CDR3 DNA follows: TGTGCCAGCAGTCCCTTGGGGTTCTCCTACGAGCAGTACTTC. Its translation: CASSPLGFSYEQYF.